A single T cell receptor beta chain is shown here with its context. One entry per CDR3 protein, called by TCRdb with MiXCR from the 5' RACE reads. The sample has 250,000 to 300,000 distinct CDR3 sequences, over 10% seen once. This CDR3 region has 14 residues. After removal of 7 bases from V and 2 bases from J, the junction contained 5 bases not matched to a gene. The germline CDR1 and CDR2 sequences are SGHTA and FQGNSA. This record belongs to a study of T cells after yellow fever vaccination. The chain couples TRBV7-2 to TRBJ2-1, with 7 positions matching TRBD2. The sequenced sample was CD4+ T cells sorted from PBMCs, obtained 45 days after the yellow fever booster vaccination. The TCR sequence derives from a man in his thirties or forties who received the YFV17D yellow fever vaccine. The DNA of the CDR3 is TGTGCCAGCACGGGCGGGAGAACCTACAATGAGCAGTTCTTC. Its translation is CASTGGRTYNEQFF.